Here is one TCR beta chain with its context. The DNA ends 3 residues before the CDR3 does, and the rest of the CDR3 is filled in from the germline J gene. Measured with immunoSEQ multiplex PCR; TCRdb has only the in-frame clones, and not every one. The sample shows 25,000 to 35,000 clones, and more than 4% sits with its ten largest clones. V was pared by 1 base and J by 3 bases, with 10 bases between. The germline V gene encodes CDR1 SGHKS and CDR2 YYEKEE (reference sequence). The CDR3 is 14 amino acids. This sample stems from a study of T cells in women clearing cervical HPV infection. The overall study: HLA type could not be excluded as a confounder.

Source material: blood buffy coat. The chain joins TRBV5-5 to TRBJ2-5; tentatively, D is TRBD1 (5 bases). This TCR derives from a woman aged 18 to 75 with a cervical HPV16 infection that either progressed to CIN3+ or cleared (not recorded which). CDR3 residues: CASSLLVGEETQYF. CDR3 bases read: TGTGCCAGCAGCTTGCTTGTAGGGGAAGAGACC.